Shown below are 4 T cell receptor beta chains from a single sample sequenced in a study of blood T cell repertoires in COVID-19. Clones were read by immunoSEQ multiplex PCR, and TCRdb kept only the in-frame ones, dropping some. The sample lists 150,000 or so clones; roughly 90% were seen once. Sequencing input: PBMCs or T cells enriched from blood (not recorded which). The receptor source for this set is a middle-aged man who had recovered from COVID-19.

The chain recombines TRBV14 with TRBJ1-2; 7 nucleotides agree with TRBD1. Germline assignment: CDR1 SGHDN and CDR2 FVKESK. The CDR3 consists of 14 residues. The ends lost 2 bases at V and 8 bases at J; junction bases unmatched: 8. CDR3 coding DNA: TGTGCCAGCAGCCAAAACAGGGGCGGCTGGGGCTACACCTTC. This encodes CASSQNRGGWGYTF.

The V gene is TRBV28, the J gene TRBJ2-5; maybe TRBD1 (6 bases). The CDR3 length is 14 residues. Per germline, CDR1 MDHEN and CDR2 SYDVKM. The V end lost 8 bases, the J end lost 4 bases, and 17 bases lay between the germline ends. CDR3 nucleotide sequence: TGTGCCAGCTCACTAGGACAGCCGGGAGAGACCCAGTACTTC. Its translation: CASSLGQPGETQYF.

V gene TRBV3-1 (or the pseudogene TRBV3-2) combines with J gene TRBJ1-4, with 7 nucleotides matching TRBD1. The CDR3 is made up of 16 amino acids. The germline V gene has CDR1 LGHDT and CDR2 YNNKEL (reference sequence). After removal of 4 bases from V and 3 bases from J, the junction contained 8 bases not matched to a gene. Written as DNA, the CDR3 is TGTGCCAGCAGCCGAGAACAGGGGAAGGCTAATGAAAAACTGTTTTTT. The encoded protein is CASSREQGKANEKLFF.

The gene calls are TRBV19 and TRBJ1-2, with D uncertain. In germline, CDR1 is LNHDA, CDR2 SQIVND (reference sequence). V shed 7 bases and J shed 0 bases, with 18 bases lying between them. The CDR3 totals 16 residues. The CDR3 DNA reads TGTGCCAGTACACCAAGCCTTGTCCGGGCTAACTATGGCTACACCTTC. Protein: CASTPSLVRANYGYTF.